These 27 T cell receptor beta chains were all obtained from the same sample, sequenced in a study of cytomegalovirus exposure and HLA in healthy donors. Produced via immunoSEQ multiplex PCR; TCRdb's table is partial and in-frame only. The table lists more than 85,000 clones, almost 90% of them singletons, with approximately 2% in the top ten. Material: PBMCs. The receptors were gathered from a woman younger than 35 in good health and CMV-seronegative.

Worth noting for this clone: Germline and junction disagree at one end, which may indicate a read error. The chain employs TRBV7-2 and TRBJ2-7; 13 bases align to TRBD2. CDR3 length: 14 residues. Germline V CDR1 and CDR2: SGHTA, FQGNSA. CDR3 in amino acids: CASSHGLAGERYTF. The CDR3 DNA is TGTGCCAGCAGCCATGGACTAGCGGGAGAACGCTACACTTTC.

The chain recombines TRBV13 with TRBJ2-4, with 9 bases fitting TRBD2. The V gene's germline CDR1 is PRHDT and CDR2 FYEKMQ (reference sequence). V shed 5 bases, J shed 6 bases, and the junction held 8 bases outside the gene matches. The CDR3 spans 15 residues. This CDR3 is CASSHRRGGGNIQYF. The DNA of the CDR3 is TGTGCCAGCAGCCACCGGCGGGGGGGTGGAAACATTCAGTACTTC.

This clone was counted between two and nine times. This chain uses TRBV27 with TRBJ1-3, with 8 bases aligning to TRBD1. CDR1 MNHEY and CDR2 SMNVEV come from the germline V gene (reference sequence). J gave up 1 base and V 6 bases, and 5 bases lay outside the gene matches. CDR3 length: 15 amino acids. CDR3 protein: CASRRQGNSGNTIYF. DNA for the CDR3: TGTGCCAGCAGAAGACAGGGGAATTCTGGAAACACCATATATTTT.

V gene TRBV7-8 combines with J gene TRBJ1-3; D call uncertain. The CDR3 is 15 amino acids. The V gene's germline CDR1 is SGHVS and CDR2 FQNEAQ. V was clipped by 5 bases and J by 0 bases, with 11 bases between them. The CDR3 DNA sequence: TGTGCCAGCAGCCGTGACCGCGGCTCTGGAAACACCATATATTTT. This gives the protein CASSRDRGSGNTIYF.

The V gene is TRBV11-2, the J gene TRBJ2-5; D might be TRBD2 (5 bases). V shed 5 bases and J shed 2 bases, with 12 bases lying between them. CDR3 length: 14 residues. Germline V CDR1 and CDR2: SGHAT, FQNNGV. CDR3 region: CASSNTRLQETQYF. CDR3 DNA: TGTGCCAGCAGCAACACTAGATTACAAGAGACCCAGTACTTC. Looking up the rest from reference TRBV11-2 and TRBJ2-5 gives the full variable domain: EAGVAQSPRYKIIEKRQSVAFWCNPISGHATLYWYQQILGQGPKLLIQFQNNGVVDDSQLPKDRFSAERLKGVDSTLKIQPAKLEDSAVYLCASSNTRLQETQYFGPGTRLLVL.

This clone was counted a single time. This chain links TRBV7-3 with TRBJ2-2; TRBD1 is a possible D gene (5 bases). V was clipped by 5 bases and J by 0 bases, with 13 bases between them. This CDR3 comprises 16 residues. Germline CDR1 is SGHTA and CDR2 is FQGTGA. This CDR3 reads CASSQPDITNTGELFF. The DNA for the CDR3 is TGTGCCAGCAGCCAACCGGACATTACGAACACCGGGGAGCTGTTTTTT.

The genes are TRBV28 and TRBJ2-5; D not certain. The CDR3 loop spans 14 amino acids. V was pared by 1 base and J by 5 bases, with 11 bases between. CDR1 and CDR2 (germline): MDHEN, SYDVKM. The CDR3 loop reads CASSLYSRLETQYF. For the CDR3, the DNA is TGTGCCAGCAGTTTATACTCCCGATTGGAGACCCAGTACTTC.

This clone was counted a single time. CDR3 sequence reads: CASTLGLAGGYEQYF. In DNA, the CDR3 is TGTGCCAGCACCCTTGGACTAGCGGGGGGGTACGAGCAGTACTTC. The chain combines TRBV2 with TRBJ2-7; 15 bases line up with TRBD2. The CDR3 is made up of 15 amino acids. Trimming removed 7 bases from V and 4 bases from J; junction bases left unmatched: 5. Germline CDR1 reads SNHLY; CDR2 reads FYNNEI.

This rearrangement joins TRBV9 to TRBJ1-6; D possibly corresponds to TRBD1 (6 bases). The CDR3 runs 17 residues. CDR1 is SGDLS and CDR2 is YYNGEE in the germline V gene. The V gene lost 3 bases and the J gene lost 4 bases, with 17 bases spanning the gap. The CDR3 region has the DNA TGTGCCAGCAGCGCGGAACAGGGACCCAAATATAATTCACCCCTCCACTTT. This codes for CASSAEQGPKYNSPLHF.

V usage is TRBV9 and J usage is TRBJ2-7, with a tentative D call TRBD2 (5 bases). Trimming removed 4 bases from V and 6 bases from J, with 11 bases in between. Per the germline V gene, CDR1 is SGDLS and CDR2 is YYNGEE. This CDR3 has 12 amino acids. The DNA for the CDR3 is TGTGCCAGCAGCCCGGACTTGGTCGAGCAGTACTTC. Protein: CASSPDLVEQYF.

This chain connects TRBV28 to TRBJ1-5; D remains unclear. In germline, CDR1 is MDHEN, CDR2 SYDVKM. This CDR3 is 15 amino acids long. V dropped 3 bases and J dropped 5 bases, with 14 bases sitting between them. CDR3 nucleotides: TGTGCCAGCAGTTTTACCGGAGGACTTCATCAGCCCCAGCATTTT. It encodes CASSFTGGLHQPQHF.

This clone came up once. The chain recombines TRBV7-3 with TRBJ2-7, with D maybe TRBD2 (6 bases). Trimming took 1 base from V and 1 from J, leaving 8 bases between them. CDR3 length equals 14 residues. In germline, CDR1 is SGHTA, CDR2 FQGTGA. CDR3 nucleotides: TGTGCCAGCAGCTTAAGCGGGGAGTCCTACGAGCAGTACTTC. It yields the protein CASSLSGESYEQYF.

The J gene is TRBJ2-5, the V gene TRBV27; 7 bases are shared with TRBD1. Unmatched junction bases numbered 10, after V lost 5 bases and J lost 4 bases. In germline, CDR1 is MNHEY, CDR2 SMNVEV (reference sequence). The CDR3 has 15 residues. The DNA of the CDR3 is TGTGCCAGCAGTATCAACAGGGGACCCCCAGAGACCCAGTACTTC. The encoded protein is CASSINRGPPETQYF.

The chain joins TRBV13 to TRBJ2-1; 16 bases agree with TRBD2. CDR3 length: 17 amino acids. V shed 5 bases and J 5 bases; nucleotides not matched to a gene: 6. Germline lookup yields CDR1 PRHDT and CDR2 FYEKMQ (reference sequence). CDR3 bases: TGTGCCAGCAGCGCCGCCGGGACTAGCGGGGGGGACAATGAGCAGTTCTTC. The encoded protein is CASSAAGTSGGDNEQFF.

This sequence joins TRBV28 and TRBJ1-2; D perhaps matches TRBD1 (6 bases). With 6 bases removed from V and 5 bases from J, the gap between germline ends came to 13 bases. Germline CDR1 and CDR2: MDHEN and SYDVKM. The CDR3 contains 13 residues. CDR3 in DNA: TGTGCCAGCAGACCCACAGGGTATTATGGCTACACCTTC. This sequence encodes CASRPTGYYGYTF.

The CDR3 region has the DNA TGTGCCAGCAGTTTGGCCCTTCCTAGCCGGACCTACAATGAGCAGTTCTTC. It codes for CASSLALPSRTYNEQFF. This chain uses TRBV27 with TRBJ2-1; a possible D gene is TRBD2 (5 bases). V lost 3 bases and J 2 bases, leaving 17 bases between the germline ends. Germline V gives CDR1 MNHEY, CDR2 SMNVEV (reference sequence). The CDR3 spans 17 residues.

This chain links TRBV9 with TRBJ1-1, with D perhaps TRBD1 (6 bases). Germline CDR1 SGDLS, CDR2 YYNGEE. The CDR3 loop spans 15 amino acids. The V and J ends lost 3 bases and 7 bases respectively, with 19 bases between them. Here the CDR3 reads CASSGAPTGPREAFF. The CDR3 bases are TGTGCCAGCAGCGGGGCACCGACAGGTCCCCGTGAAGCTTTCTTT.

The rearrangement uses TRBV6-1 and TRBJ1-5, with a weak D call TRBD1 (5 bases). Germline-derived CDR1 and CDR2 are MNHNS and SASEGT. This CDR3 spans 13 amino acids. V dropped 9 bases and J dropped 6 bases, with 15 bases sitting between them. The CDR3 is CASTQGLSQPQHF. CDR3 DNA sequence: TGTGCCAGTACGCAGGGCTTGAGTCAGCCCCAGCATTTT.

The chain uses TRBV6-1 and TRBJ2-7; 7 bases align to TRBD1. Unmatched junction bases numbered 8, after V lost 3 bases and J lost 0 bases. The CDR3 is 16 amino acids. Germline assignment: CDR1 MNHNS and CDR2 SASEGT. As DNA, the CDR3 is TGTGCCAGCAGTGACATCCGGGACAGCTACTCCTACGAGCAGTACTTC. This codes for CASSDIRDSYSYEQYF.

The chain carries TRBV1 and TRBJ2-1; the table gives TRBD2 as D, unverified against the DNA. TRBV1 is a pseudogene locus. The CDR3 is 11 residues long. The CDR3 sequence is CTSCRLGLQFF. The CDR3 nucleotides are TGCACCAGCTGTAGGCTCGGGTTGCAGTTCTTC.

This clone was recorded only once. V usage is TRBV25-1 and J usage is TRBJ2-1; 8 bases match TRBD1. The CDR3 is made up of 15 amino acids. V lost 6 bases and J lost 5; bases outside the gene matches: 9. Per the germline V gene, CDR1 is MGHDK and CDR2 is SYGVNS. The CDR3 spells CASSVGQGGNNEQFF. The CDR3 DNA reads TGTGCCAGCAGCGTAGGACAGGGTGGAAACAATGAGCAGTTCTTC. The full variable domain, with the rest looked up from reference TRBV25-1 and TRBJ2-1, is EADIYQTPRYLVIGTGKKITLECSQTMGHDKMYWYQQDPGMELHLIHYSYGVNSTEKGDLSSESTVSRIRTEHFPLTLESARPSHTSQYLCASSVGQGGNNEQFFGPGTRLTVL.

The chain links TRBV2 to TRBJ2-3; 7 nucleotides agree with TRBD1. The germline V gene has CDR1 SNHLY and CDR2 FYNNEI. J was trimmed by 3 bases and V by 4 bases; bases with no gene match: 4. This CDR3 is 14 amino acids long. CDR3 nucleotide sequence: TGTGCCAGCAGTGCGTCAGGGGGTACAGATACGCAGTATTTT. Translated, it gives CASSASGGTDTQYF. The variable domain in full, with the rest retrieved from reference TRBV2 and TRBJ2-3, is EPEVTQTPSHQVTQMGQEVILRCVPISNHLYFYWYRQILGQKVEFLVSFYNNEISEKSEIFDDQFSVERPDGSNFTLKIRSTKLEDSAMYFCASSASGGTDTQYFGPGTRLTVL.

The V and J genes are TRBV6-6 and TRBJ2-5, with a possible D match to TRBD2 (6 bases). The CDR3 covers 16 residues. Looked up from germline, CDR1 is MNHNY and CDR2 is SVGAGI (reference sequence). V was shortened by 2 bases and J by 2 bases, with 15 bases between the two germline ends. The CDR3 nucleotides are TGTGCCAGCAGTTACCGCGTTGTAGGAGGGCAAGAGACCCAGTACTTC. Translation: CASSYRVVGGQETQYF.

In its sample, this clone was seen a few times. This chain uses TRBV7-9 with TRBJ2-3; 7 nucleotides align to TRBD1. CDR1 is SEHNR and CDR2 is FQNEAQ in the germline V gene (reference sequence). V lost 5 bases and J lost 5; bases outside the gene matches: 7. This CDR3 is built from 14 residues. The CDR3, as DNA: TGTGCCAGCAGCCGACAGGGCTCCGGAGATACGCAGTATTTT. Protein sequence: CASSRQGSGDTQYF.

CDR3 bases: TGTGCCAGCAAGGAGGGGACCGGGACAGGGGGCGCGATAACTGGCTACACCTTC. This encodes CASKEGTGTGGAITGYTF. The rearrangement joins TRBV2 to TRBJ1-2; 12 positions match TRBD1. The CDR3 sequence is 18 residues long. Per the germline V gene, CDR1 is SNHLY and CDR2 is FYNNEI. The V gene end was trimmed by 7 bases and the J gene end by 7 bases; junction bases not matched to a gene: 19. The entire variable domain, with the rest obtained from reference TRBV2 and TRBJ1-2, is as follows: EPEVTQTPSHQVTQMGQEVILRCVPISNHLYFYWYRQILGQKVEFLVSFYNNEISEKSEIFDDQFSVERPDGSNFTLKIRSTKLEDSAMYFCASKEGTGTGGAITGYTFGSGTRLTVV.

The J gene is TRBJ2-3, the V gene TRBV14; 9 nucleotides line up with TRBD2. The length of the CDR3 is 19 residues. Germline lookup yields CDR1 SGHDN and CDR2 FVKESK. The V segment lost 3 bases and the J segment 0 bases; nucleotides outside the gene matches: 13. This CDR3 reads CASSQPGLAGFTSTDTQYF. The CDR3 DNA reads TGTGCCAGCAGCCAGCCGGGACTAGCCGGTTTTACTAGCACAGATACGCAGTATTTT.

This rearrangement joins TRBV6-5 to TRBJ1-1; D gene unclear. CDR1 and CDR2 from the germline V gene are MNHEY and SVGAGI. The V end was cut by 8 bases, the J end by 3 bases, with 10 bases between. This CDR3 contains 12 residues. DNA for the CDR3: TGTGCCAGCGGCGGGTGGGACACTGAAGCTTTCTTT. It is translated as CASGGWDTEAFF.